These T cell receptor beta chains were read from a single sample in a study of cytomegalovirus exposure and HLA in healthy donors. This table comes from immunoSEQ multiplex PCR, and its TCRdb copy is limited to in-frame clones, with some not included. The sample holds more than 200,000 clones, about 90% seen once. Sequenced input: PBMCs. The origin of the receptors is a woman in her twenties or thirties in good health and CMV-seronegative. Both conserved end residues are part of each CDR3. Each record gives: J gene, V gene, clone size, D gene, CDR3 DNA, CDR3 protein. D genes are given only for firm matches. A row's size may be missing; if present it is once, few, many or a size class.

j_gene: TRBJ2-1; v_gene: TRBV13; abundance: NA; d_gene: TRBD2; CDR3nt: TGTGCCAGCAGCTCGGGGGGGCGCAACAATGAGCAGTTCTTC; CDR3aa: CASSSGGRNNEQFF
j_gene: TRBJ2-5; v_gene: TRBV28; abundance: NA; d_gene: TRBD2; CDR3nt: TGTGCCAGCAGGGGGACTAGCGGTTTCCAAGAGACCCAGTACTTC; CDR3aa: CASRGTSGFQETQYF
j_gene: TRBJ2-2; v_gene: TRBV9; abundance: NA; d_gene: TRBD2; CDR3nt: TGTGCCAGCAGCGTAGTGCTAGCGGGACCTCTGTTTTTT; CDR3aa: CASSVVLAGPLFF
j_gene: TRBJ2-2; v_gene: TRBV9; abundance: NA; d_gene: TRBD2; CDR3nt: TGTGCCAGCAGCGTAGGCGGGAGCGACACCGGGGAGCTGTTTTTT; CDR3aa: CASSVGGSDTGELFF
j_gene: TRBJ2-5; v_gene: TRBV5-1; abundance: NA; d_gene: NA; CDR3nt: TGCGCCAGCAGCCCTAGGGGGGGACCCGAAGAGACCCAGTACTTC; CDR3aa: CASSPRGGPEETQYF
j_gene: TRBJ2-7; v_gene: TRBV5-1; abundance: once; d_gene: TRBD2; CDR3nt: TGCGCCAGCAGTTTAATCGGGACTAGCTCTGTCGGTTACTACGAGCAGTACTTC; CDR3aa: CASSLIGTSSVGYYEQYF
j_gene: TRBJ2-7; v_gene: TRBV7-9; abundance: NA; d_gene: TRBD1; CDR3nt: TGTGCCAGCAAACGGGGACAGGGGTCCTACGAGCAGTACTTC; CDR3aa: CASKRGQGSYEQYF
j_gene: TRBJ2-1; v_gene: TRBV27; abundance: NA; d_gene: TRBD2; CDR3nt: TGTGCCAGCAGTTCCATAGCGGGAGGGCCAATTACTGTGGATGAGCAGTTCTTC; CDR3aa: CASSSIAGGPITVDEQFF
j_gene: TRBJ2-2; v_gene: TRBV7-9; abundance: NA; d_gene: NA; CDR3nt: TGTGCCAGCAGCTTAGGGTTGGATAACACCGGGGAGCTGTTTTTT; CDR3aa: CASSLGLDNTGELFF
j_gene: TRBJ2-6; v_gene: TRBV18; abundance: NA; d_gene: TRBD2; CDR3nt: TGTGCCAGCTCACCAACCATAGCGGGAGGGCCTGGGGCCAACGTCCTGACTTTC; CDR3aa: CASSPTIAGGPGANVLTF
j_gene: TRBJ2-2; v_gene: TRBV15; abundance: NA; d_gene: TRBD1; CDR3nt: TGTGCCACCAGCAGAGTACAGGGGGTGGGCGGGGAGCTGTTTTTT; CDR3aa: CATSRVQGVGGELFF
j_gene: TRBJ2-5; v_gene: TRBV28; abundance: NA; d_gene: NA; CDR3nt: TGTGCCAGCTCCCCCGGGACCCCGGCGGGGACCCAGTACTTC; CDR3aa: CASSPGTPAGTQYF
j_gene: TRBJ2-1; v_gene: TRBV27; abundance: NA; d_gene: TRBD2; CDR3nt: TGTGCCAGCCGATGTCTGACTAGCGAGGACAATGAGCAGTTCTTC; CDR3aa: CASRCLTSEDNEQFF
j_gene: TRBJ2-6; v_gene: TRBV9; abundance: NA; d_gene: TRBD2; CDR3nt: TGTGCCAGCAGCGACAAAACGGGCGGGAGGGGCTCTGGGGCCAACGTCCTGACTTTC; CDR3aa: CASSDKTGGRGSGANVLTF
j_gene: TRBJ2-1; v_gene: TRBV7-2; abundance: NA; d_gene: TRBD2; CDR3nt: TGTGCCAGCAGCTTAGCGGTCACTAGCGGGAAGGGTGAGCAGTTCTTC; CDR3aa: CASSLAVTSGKGEQFF
j_gene: TRBJ2-2; v_gene: TRBV7-2; abundance: once; d_gene: NA; CDR3nt: TGTGCCAGCAGCTTAGGTACCAGGAGGGTCACCGGGGAGCTGTTTTTT; CDR3aa: CASSLGTRRVTGELFF
j_gene: TRBJ1-3; v_gene: TRBV7-6; abundance: NA; d_gene: NA; CDR3nt: TGTGCCAGCAGCTTAGTGGGCGTGCAGGGATACTCTGGAAACACCATATATTTT; CDR3aa: CASSLVGVQGYSGNTIYF
j_gene: TRBJ2-7; v_gene: TRBV27; abundance: NA; d_gene: NA; CDR3nt: TGTGCCAGCAGTTTAGCCCTTCCGGGAGAATACGAGCAGTACTTC; CDR3aa: CASSLALPGEYEQYF
j_gene: TRBJ1-5; v_gene: TRBV6-1; abundance: NA; d_gene: NA; CDR3nt: TGTGCCAGCAGTGACCGGGGAGGAAATCAGCCCCAGCATTTT; CDR3aa: CASSDRGGNQPQHF
j_gene: TRBJ2-3; v_gene: TRBV29-1; abundance: NA; d_gene: TRBD2; CDR3nt: TGCAGCGCCGGACTAGCTACTACCACAGATACGCAGTATTTT; CDR3aa: CSAGLATTTDTQYF
j_gene: TRBJ1-5; v_gene: TRBV19; abundance: NA; d_gene: TRBD1; CDR3nt: TGTGCCAGTAGTGGTGGACAGGGTAACAATCAGCCCCAGCATTTT; CDR3aa: CASSGGQGNNQPQHF
j_gene: TRBJ2-7; v_gene: TRBV5-1; abundance: NA; d_gene: NA; CDR3nt: TGCGCCAGCAGCTTGGATTCACCCTCCTACGAGCAGTACTTC; CDR3aa: CASSLDSPSYEQYF
j_gene: TRBJ1-2; v_gene: TRBV25-1; abundance: NA; d_gene: NA; CDR3nt: TGTGCCAGCAGTGAATTTCTTCAGGGTGGCTACACCTTC; CDR3aa: CASSEFLQGGYTF
j_gene: TRBJ2-1; v_gene: TRBV5-1; abundance: NA; d_gene: NA; CDR3nt: TGCGCCAGCAGCTTGGAACAGAGCTCCTACAATGAGCAGTTCTTC; CDR3aa: CASSLEQSSYNEQFF
j_gene: TRBJ2-7; v_gene: TRBV7-2; abundance: few; d_gene: NA; CDR3nt: TGTGCCAGCAGCCCCCAAGTAGGGCCCGACTACGAGCAGTACTTC; CDR3aa: CASSPQVGPDYEQYF
j_gene: TRBJ2-5; v_gene: TRBV2; abundance: NA; d_gene: TRBD2; CDR3nt: TGTGCCAGCATCGAGGGGACTAGCGGGAGTTATGTAATGGAGACCCAGTACTTC; CDR3aa: CASIEGTSGSYVMETQYF
j_gene: TRBJ1-5; v_gene: TRBV7-2; abundance: NA; d_gene: NA; CDR3nt: TGTGCCAGCAGCTTGCGGGGTTCTAGCAATCAGCCCCAGCATTTT; CDR3aa: CASSLRGSSNQPQHF
j_gene: TRBJ2-3; v_gene: TRBV9; abundance: NA; d_gene: TRBD2; CDR3nt: TGTGCCAGCAGCGTGACGGGGGGGCCTACAGATACGCAGTATTTT; CDR3aa: CASSVTGGPTDTQYF
j_gene: TRBJ2-2; v_gene: TRBV13; abundance: NA; d_gene: TRBD2; CDR3nt: TGTGCCAGCAGCTTAGGACTAGCGGGACCCACCGGGGAGCTGTTTTTT; CDR3aa: CASSLGLAGPTGELFF
j_gene: TRBJ1-1; v_gene: TRBV9; abundance: NA; d_gene: TRBD1; CDR3nt: TGTGCCAGCAGCGTAGTGGGGACAGGGAACACTGAAGCTTTCTTT; CDR3aa: CASSVVGTGNTEAFF
j_gene: TRBJ2-7; v_gene: TRBV7-9; abundance: NA; d_gene: NA; CDR3nt: TGTGCCAGCAGCTTAGACCCCTACGAGCAGTACTTC; CDR3aa: CASSLDPYEQYF
j_gene: TRBJ2-3; v_gene: TRBV11-3; abundance: NA; d_gene: NA; CDR3nt: TGTGCCAGCAGCCGCGTGAGGGGCGCGAGCACAGATACGCAGTATTTT; CDR3aa: CASSRVRGASTDTQYF
j_gene: TRBJ2-7; v_gene: TRBV12-5; abundance: NA; d_gene: NA; CDR3nt: TGTGCTAGTGGCAGAGACTACTACGAGCAGTACTTC; CDR3aa: CASGRDYYEQYF
j_gene: TRBJ2-1; v_gene: TRBV30; abundance: NA; d_gene: NA; CDR3nt: TGTGCCTGGACCTCTAAAGGATTCAATGAGCAGTTCTTC; CDR3aa: CAWTSKGFNEQFF
j_gene: TRBJ1-2; v_gene: TRBV6-4; abundance: NA; d_gene: TRBD1; CDR3nt: TGTGCCAGCAGCGATGGGACAGGGGGCGGCTATGGCTACACCTTC; CDR3aa: CASSDGTGGGYGYTF
j_gene: TRBJ1-4; v_gene: TRBV4-3; abundance: NA; d_gene: TRBD1; CDR3nt: TGCGCCAGCAGCCGCTTATACGGGACAGGGAATAATGAAAAACTGTTTTTT; CDR3aa: CASSRLYGTGNNEKLFF
j_gene: TRBJ2-5; v_gene: TRBV27; abundance: NA; d_gene: TRBD1; CDR3nt: TGTGCCAGCAGTGTACTGACCGCCGGGACAGGCCTTTGGGAGACCCAGTACTTC; CDR3aa: CASSVLTAGTGLWETQYF
j_gene: TRBJ1-2; v_gene: TRBV29-1; abundance: NA; d_gene: TRBD1; CDR3nt: TGCAGCGTTGAGCTCAGGGGGGACTATGGCTACACCTTC; CDR3aa: CSVELRGDYGYTF
j_gene: TRBJ2-5; v_gene: TRBV15; abundance: NA; d_gene: NA; CDR3nt: TGTGCCACCAGCAGATTCGGGGGCACACAAGAGACCCAGTACTTC; CDR3aa: CATSRFGGTQETQYF
j_gene: TRBJ2-7; v_gene: TRBV2; abundance: once; d_gene: TRBD1; CDR3nt: TGTGCCACCGGCGGTTGGACAGGGGATAGCGAGCAGTACTTC; CDR3aa: CATGGWTGDSEQYF
j_gene: TRBJ2-5; v_gene: TRBV4-3; abundance: NA; d_gene: TRBD2; CDR3nt: TGCGCCAGCAGCCACGGGACTAGCGGGACTCTCCAAGAGACCCAGTACTTC; CDR3aa: CASSHGTSGTLQETQYF
j_gene: TRBJ2-1; v_gene: TRBV4-3; abundance: NA; d_gene: TRBD1; CDR3nt: TGCGCCAGCAGCCAAGACCGACAGGGGCACAATGAGCAGTTCTTC; CDR3aa: CASSQDRQGHNEQFF
j_gene: TRBJ2-1; v_gene: TRBV2; abundance: once; d_gene: TRBD1; CDR3nt: TGTGCCAGCAATCGGGACAGCTACAATGAGCAGTTCTTC; CDR3aa: CASNRDSYNEQFF
j_gene: TRBJ2-7; v_gene: TRBV27; abundance: NA; d_gene: TRBD2; CDR3nt: TGTGCCAGTGGGACTAGCGGCATCAGGGCCCCCTACGAGCAGTACTTC; CDR3aa: CASGTSGIRAPYEQYF
j_gene: TRBJ1-2; v_gene: TRBV29-1; abundance: NA; d_gene: NA; CDR3nt: TGCAGCGTTGAGGGGCAGGGTGTCGGCTACACCTTC; CDR3aa: CSVEGQGVGYTF
j_gene: TRBJ2-3; v_gene: TRBV29-1; abundance: NA; d_gene: NA; CDR3nt: TGCAGCGTTGAAGTGACTAGCACAGATACGCAGTATTTT; CDR3aa: CSVEVTSTDTQYF
j_gene: TRBJ2-7; v_gene: TRBV7-6; abundance: many; d_gene: TRBD1; CDR3nt: TGTGCCAGCAGCCCGACAGGGGGCTCCTCCTACGAGCAGTACTTC; CDR3aa: CASSPTGGSSYEQYF
j_gene: TRBJ2-1; v_gene: TRBV7-3; abundance: NA; d_gene: NA; CDR3nt: TGTGCCAGCAGCTCGGGACCGGACAATGAGCAGTTCTTC; CDR3aa: CASSSGPDNEQFF
j_gene: TRBJ2-2; v_gene: TRBV27; abundance: NA; d_gene: NA; CDR3nt: TGTGCCAGCAGTTTATCGATGGCAGACACCGGGGAGCTGTTTTTT; CDR3aa: CASSLSMADTGELFF
j_gene: TRBJ1-1; v_gene: TRBV28; abundance: NA; d_gene: NA; CDR3nt: TGTGCCAGCAGTCCAGGGTACACTGAAGCTTTCTTT; CDR3aa: CASSPGYTEAFF
j_gene: TRBJ2-7; v_gene: TRBV7-8; abundance: NA; d_gene: NA; CDR3nt: TGTGCCAGCAGCTTGCGGGGGCAGGATAGCTCCTACGAGCAGTACTTC; CDR3aa: CASSLRGQDSSYEQYF